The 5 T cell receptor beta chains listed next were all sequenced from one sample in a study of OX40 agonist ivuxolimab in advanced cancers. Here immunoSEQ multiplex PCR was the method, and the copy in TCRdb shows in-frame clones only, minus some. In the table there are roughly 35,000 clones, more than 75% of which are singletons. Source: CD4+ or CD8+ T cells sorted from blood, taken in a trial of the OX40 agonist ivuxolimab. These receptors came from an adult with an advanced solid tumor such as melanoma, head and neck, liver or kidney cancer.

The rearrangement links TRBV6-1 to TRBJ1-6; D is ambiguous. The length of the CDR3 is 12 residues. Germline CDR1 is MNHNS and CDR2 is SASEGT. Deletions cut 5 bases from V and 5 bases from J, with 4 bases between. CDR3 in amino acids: CASSSDNSPLHF. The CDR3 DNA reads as TGTGCCAGCAGTTCAGATAATTCACCCCTCCACTTT.

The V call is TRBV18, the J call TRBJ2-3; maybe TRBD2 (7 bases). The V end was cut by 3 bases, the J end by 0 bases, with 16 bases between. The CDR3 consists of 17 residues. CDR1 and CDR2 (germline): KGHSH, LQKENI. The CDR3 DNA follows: TGTGCCAGCTCACCGGGTTTGGGGGGGGCCAGCACAGATACGCAGTATTTT. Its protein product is CASSPGLGGASTDTQYF.

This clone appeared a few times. The CDR3 loop reads CASSGIKPLHF. For the CDR3, the DNA is TGTGCCAGCAGCGGAATAAAGCCCCTCCACTTT. This chain uses TRBV28 with TRBJ1-6; D uncertain. CDR3 size: 11 residues. In germline, CDR1 is MDHEN, CDR2 SYDVKM. Trimming removed 6 bases from V and 13 bases from J, with 10 bases in between.

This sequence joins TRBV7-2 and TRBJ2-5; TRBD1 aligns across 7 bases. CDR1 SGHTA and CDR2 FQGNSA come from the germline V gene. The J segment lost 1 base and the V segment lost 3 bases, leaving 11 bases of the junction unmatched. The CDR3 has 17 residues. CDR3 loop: CASSFSTPRQGQETQYF. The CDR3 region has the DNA TGTGCCAGCAGCTTCTCTACGCCACGACAGGGCCAAGAGACCCAGTACTTC.

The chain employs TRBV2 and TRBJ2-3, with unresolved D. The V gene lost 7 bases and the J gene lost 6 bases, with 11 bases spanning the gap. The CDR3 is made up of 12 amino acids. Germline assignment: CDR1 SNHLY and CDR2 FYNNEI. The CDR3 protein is CASTPIWDTQYF. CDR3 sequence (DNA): TGTGCCAGCACTCCGATTTGGGATACGCAGTATTTT.